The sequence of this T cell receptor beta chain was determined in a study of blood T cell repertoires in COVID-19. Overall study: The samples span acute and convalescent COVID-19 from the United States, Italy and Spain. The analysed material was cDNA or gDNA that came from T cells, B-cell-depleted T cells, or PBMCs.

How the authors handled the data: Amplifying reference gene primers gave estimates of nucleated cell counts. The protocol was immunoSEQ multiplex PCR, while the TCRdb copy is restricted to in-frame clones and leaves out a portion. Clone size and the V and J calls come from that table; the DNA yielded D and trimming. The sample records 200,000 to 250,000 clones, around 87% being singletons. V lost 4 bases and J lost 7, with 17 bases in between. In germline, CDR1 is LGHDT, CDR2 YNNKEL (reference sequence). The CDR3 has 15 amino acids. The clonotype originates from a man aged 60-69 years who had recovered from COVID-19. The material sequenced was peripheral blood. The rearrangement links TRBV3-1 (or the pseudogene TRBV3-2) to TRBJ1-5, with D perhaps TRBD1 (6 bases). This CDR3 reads CASSPTPGVNQPQHF. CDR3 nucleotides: TGTGCCAGCAGCCCTACCCCAGGGGTCAACCAGCCCCAGCATTTT.